This section outlines one TCR beta chain sequence together with its context. The antigen is unknown. Cultured CD4+ T-cell DNA underwent Oncomine TCR Beta short-read sequencing. TCRdb recomputed calls from the PCR reads with MiXCR, one row per CDR3 protein. Of around 19,000 distinct CDR3 sequences listed, around 48% are singletons. The ends were cut back, 8 bases at V and 8 bases at J, with 22 bases in the middle. The CDR3 sequence is 16 residues long. The germline CDR1 and CDR2 sequences are SGHVS and FQNEAQ. The data belong to a study of vaccination and CD4 T cells after COVID-19. Overall study context: The convalescents were made up of six males and four females, two of whom were Hispanic. From HCoV-229E, HCoV-OC43, HCoV-NL63 and SARS-CoV-2, overlapping spike peptides were used to stimulate the cells. The study, taken as a whole, reports: Median SARS-CoV-2-reactive clonotypes rose from 21 to 38, not significantly. Convalescent patients displayed a median roughly 88% of reactive clones emerging only post-vaccination.

As for treatment: roughly nine-day PBMC culture with coronavirus spike peptide pools or control peptides (ViraFEST assay). Sequenced sample: CD4+ T cells from blood, cultured in vitro. The chain links TRBV7-8 to TRBJ1-6, with TRBD1 as a possible D gene (6 bases). The receptor was isolated from a human donor who had recovered from COVID-19. CDR3 coding DNA: TGTGCCAGCCGACGAGAACATCAGGGGAATTATTCACCCCTCCACTTT. It is translated as CASRREHQGNYSPLHF.